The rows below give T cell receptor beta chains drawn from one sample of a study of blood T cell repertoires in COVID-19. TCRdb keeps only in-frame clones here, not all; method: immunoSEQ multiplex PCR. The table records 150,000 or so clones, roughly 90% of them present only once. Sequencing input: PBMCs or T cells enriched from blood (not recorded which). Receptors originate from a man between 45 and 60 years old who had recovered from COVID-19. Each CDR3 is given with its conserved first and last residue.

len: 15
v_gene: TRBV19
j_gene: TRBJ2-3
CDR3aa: CASSSLSGDTDTQYF

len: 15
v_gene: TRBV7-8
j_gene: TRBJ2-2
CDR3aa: CASSFWGGETGELFF

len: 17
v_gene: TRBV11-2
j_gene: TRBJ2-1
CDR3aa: CASSLDPSSGVYNEQFF

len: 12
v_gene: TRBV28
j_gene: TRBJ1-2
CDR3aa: CASSSRDSGYTF

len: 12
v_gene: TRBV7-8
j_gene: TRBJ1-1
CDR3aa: CASSFSVTEAFF

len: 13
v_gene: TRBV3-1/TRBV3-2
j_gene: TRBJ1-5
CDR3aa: CASSQDRVQPQHF

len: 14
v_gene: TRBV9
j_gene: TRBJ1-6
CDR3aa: CASRSGIGNSPLHF

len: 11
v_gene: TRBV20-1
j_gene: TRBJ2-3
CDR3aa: CSARLRDTQYF

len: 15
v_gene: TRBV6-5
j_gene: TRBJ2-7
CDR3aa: CASRTPGGRSYEQYF

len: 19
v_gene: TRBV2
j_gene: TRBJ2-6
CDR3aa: CASSLQGTGFNSGANVLTF

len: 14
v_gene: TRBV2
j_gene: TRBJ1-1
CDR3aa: CASRGHRFPTEAFF

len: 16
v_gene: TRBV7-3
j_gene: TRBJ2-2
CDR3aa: CASSRQGGGQTGELFF

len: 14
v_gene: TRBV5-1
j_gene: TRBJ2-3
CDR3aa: CASSTTQGRDTQYF

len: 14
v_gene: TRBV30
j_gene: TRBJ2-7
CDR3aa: CAWSGGGSLNEQYF

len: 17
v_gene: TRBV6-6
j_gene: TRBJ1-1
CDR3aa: CASSPNAYGTGATEAFF

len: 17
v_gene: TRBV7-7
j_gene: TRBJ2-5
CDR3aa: CASSTGLAGGPGETQYF

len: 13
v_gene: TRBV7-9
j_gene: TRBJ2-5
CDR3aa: CASSHASGETQYF

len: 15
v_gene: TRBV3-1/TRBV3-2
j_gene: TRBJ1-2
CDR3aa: CASSQDITGWDGYTF

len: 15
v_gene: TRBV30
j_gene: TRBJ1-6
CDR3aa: CAWSDGTVYNSPLHF

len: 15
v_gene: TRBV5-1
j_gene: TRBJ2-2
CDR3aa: CASSAGTKNTGELFF

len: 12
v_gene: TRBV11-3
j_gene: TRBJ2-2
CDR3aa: CASSHNTGELFF

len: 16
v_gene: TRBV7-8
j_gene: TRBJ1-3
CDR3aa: CASSDSRYHSGNTIYF

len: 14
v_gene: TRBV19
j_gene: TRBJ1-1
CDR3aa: CASSITGGAYEAFF

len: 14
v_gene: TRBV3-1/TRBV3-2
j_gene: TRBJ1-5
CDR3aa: CASSDGQINQPQHF

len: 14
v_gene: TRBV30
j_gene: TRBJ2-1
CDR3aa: CAWSLAASYNEQFF

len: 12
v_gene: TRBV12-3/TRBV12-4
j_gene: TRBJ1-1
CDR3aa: CASNNPYTEAFF

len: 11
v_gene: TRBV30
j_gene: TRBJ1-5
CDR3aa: CAWGSNQPQHF

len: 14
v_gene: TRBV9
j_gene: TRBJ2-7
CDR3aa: CASSVEGGGYEQYF

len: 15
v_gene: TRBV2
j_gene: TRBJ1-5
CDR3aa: CASTPSGGSNQPQHF

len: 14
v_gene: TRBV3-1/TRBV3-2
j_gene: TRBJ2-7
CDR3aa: CASSRGAGGYEQYF

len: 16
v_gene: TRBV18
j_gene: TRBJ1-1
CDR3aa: CASSPWDRQINTEAFF

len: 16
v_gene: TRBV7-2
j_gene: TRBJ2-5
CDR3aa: CASSLGVQGVGETQYF

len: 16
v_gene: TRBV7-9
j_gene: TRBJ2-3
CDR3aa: CASSPRQGAQADTQYF

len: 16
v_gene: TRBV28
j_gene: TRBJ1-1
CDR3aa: CASSPHSGTGNTEAFF

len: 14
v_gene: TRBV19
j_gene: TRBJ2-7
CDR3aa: CASSIERQGYEQYF

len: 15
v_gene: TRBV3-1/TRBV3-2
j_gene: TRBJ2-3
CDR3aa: CASSPSGRGTDTQYF

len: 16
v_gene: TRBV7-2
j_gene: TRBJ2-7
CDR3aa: CASSPPGLAGEDEQYF

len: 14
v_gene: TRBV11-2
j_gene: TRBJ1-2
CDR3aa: CASSLSQGTYGYTF

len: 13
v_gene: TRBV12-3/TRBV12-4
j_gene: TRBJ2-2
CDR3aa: CASSPPETGELFF

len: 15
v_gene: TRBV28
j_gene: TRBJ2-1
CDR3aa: CASSTATSGYNEQFF

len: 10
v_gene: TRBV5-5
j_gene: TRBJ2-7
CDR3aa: CASSYYEQYF

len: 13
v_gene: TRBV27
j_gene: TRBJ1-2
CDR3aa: CASSLGGGGSYTF

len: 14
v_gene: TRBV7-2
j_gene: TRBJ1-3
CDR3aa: CASSSDRGGNTIYF

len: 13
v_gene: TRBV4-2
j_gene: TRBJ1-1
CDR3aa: CASSRTGRTEAFF

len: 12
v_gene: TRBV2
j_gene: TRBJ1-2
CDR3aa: CASRQFGDGYTF